The T cell receptor beta chain described here comes from a study of Tregs in tolerant kidney transplant recipients. Whole-study findings and limits: Few patients were studied, so findings need validation in larger groups.

The germline CDR1 and CDR2 sequences are SGHRS and YFSETQ. Between the trimmed V and J ends, which lost 0 bases and 0 bases, there was a span of 6 bases. The CDR3 contains 14 residues. CD4+CD25+CD127- Tregs, CD4+CD25- non-Tregs, CD4 and CD8 cells were sorted. Clones were sequenced by immunoSEQ multiplex PCR, and TCRdb holds only the in-frame ones, with some missing. The sample records over 60,000 clones, roughly 98% being singletons. This clone was found once. Its antigen is unidentified. Other DNA sequences in the sample encode the same CDR3. The sample in question was CD4+ T cells from blood, obtained before the transplant. The chain couples TRBV5-1 to TRBJ1-1; TRBD1 might be the D (6 bases). This sequence originates from a human donor who received a combined kidney and bone marrow transplant. The CDR3 reads CASSLDRVNTEAFF. The CDR3 DNA reads TGCGCCAGCAGCTTGGACAGGGTGAACACTGAAGCTTTCTTT. The full variable domain, with the rest looked up from reference TRBV5-1 and TRBJ1-1, is KAGVTQTPRYLIKTRGQQVTLSCSPISGHRSVSWYQQTPGQGLQFLFEYFSETQRNKGNFPGRFSGRQFSNSRSEMNVSTLELGDSALYLCASSLDRVNTEAFFGQGTRLTVV.